The 8 T cell receptor beta chains below were found in one sample sequenced in a study of blood T cells in healthy people across ages. A J-beta primer mix and a sample-barcoded 5' primer were used in a second PCR of about 7 to 12 cycles. From the 5' RACE reads, TCRdb called clonotypes with MiXCR, one entry per CDR3 protein. The sample includes hundreds of thousands of distinct CDR3 sequences, 40% to 55% of them seen just once. Sequenced input: blood. These receptors were collected from a man at least 80 years old in good health.

There are a few counts of this clonotype. The genes are TRBV27 and TRBJ1-2, with unresolved D. In germline, CDR1 is MNHEY, CDR2 SMNVEV (reference sequence). Trimming removed 0 bases from V and 4 bases from J, with 12 bases in between. The CDR3 is 15 amino acids. The CDR3 sequence is CASSLSSQTPYGYTF. CDR3 sequence (DNA): TGTGCCAGCAGTTTATCGTCACAGACGCCCTATGGCTACACCTTC.

Details on this clonotype: Without the conserved terminal phenylalanine or tryptophan, this CDR3 likely stems from a read error. Because the CDR3's place on the DNA is in doubt, the DNA is left out and the CDR3 is given as listed by TCRdb. CDR3 amino acids: CASSYGSGGQGYTFGS. V is TRBV6-6 and J is TRBJ2-5; TRBD2 is taken as the D call from the table, unchecked against the DNA. CDR1 and CDR2 (germline): MNHNY, SVGAGI (reference sequence). Counting both end residues, the CDR3 totals 16 amino acids.

This clonotype appeared a single time. This chain joins TRBV5-1 and TRBJ2-7, with TRBD2 identical over 9 bases. The germline V gene encodes CDR1 SGHRS and CDR2 YFSETQ. Trimming at V came to 4 bases and at J to 2 bases, leaving 7 bases not matched to a gene. This CDR3 region has 15 residues. The CDR3: CASSLSGGNPYEQYF. CDR3 sequence (DNA): TGCGCCAGCAGCCTGAGCGGGGGGAACCCCTACGAGCAGTACTTC.

With regard to this clonotype: Just one base apart from a much larger clone, this may be a read error. The genes are TRBV6-6 and TRBJ2-1; no firm D call. The germline V gene has CDR1 MNHNY and CDR2 SVGAGI (reference sequence). Deletions cut 5 bases from V and 7 bases from J, with 12 bases between. The CDR3 is made up of 13 amino acids. The CDR3 region is CASSDRDRNEQFF. The CDR3 region has the DNA TGTGCCAGCAGTGACCGTGACCGGAATGAGCAGTTCTTC.

J is TRBJ1-2 and V is TRBV7-2; D gene unclear. V gave up 5 bases and J gave up 2 bases, with 12 bases separating them. The germline V gene encodes CDR1 SGHTA and CDR2 FQGNSA. This CDR3 spans 14 amino acids. As DNA, the CDR3 is TGTGCCAGCAGCCCAGGTGCTCCAAACTATGGCTACACCTTC. Translated, it gives CASSPGAPNYGYTF. Looking up the rest from reference TRBV7-2 and TRBJ1-2 gives the full variable domain: GAGVSQSPSNKVTEKGKDVELRCDPISGHTALYWYRQSLGQGLEFLIYFQGNSAPDKSGLPSDRFSAERTGGSVSTLTIQRTQQEDSAVYLCASSPGAPNYGYTFGSGTRLTVV.

A few counts support this clonotype. This chain links TRBV5-1 with TRBJ2-5; no clear D. The V end lost 3 bases, the J end lost 0 bases, and 6 bases lay between the germline ends. In germline, CDR1 is SGHRS, CDR2 YFSETQ. The CDR3 is 13 amino acids. The CDR3 protein is CASSWRNQETQYF. The CDR3 DNA reads as TGCGCCAGCAGCTGGCGGAACCAAGAGACCCAGTACTTC.

The V and J genes are TRBV9 and TRBJ2-3, with D perhaps matching TRBD1 (6 bases). Trimming removed 6 bases at V and 0 bases at J, with 17 bases between. Germline V gives CDR1 SGDLS, CDR2 YYNGEE. The CDR3 is 16 amino acids. This chain's CDR3 is CASTRFPGQSTDTQYF. The CDR3 coding sequence is TGTGCCAGCACTCGTTTTCCGGGACAAAGCACAGATACGCAGTATTTT.

The chain recombines TRBV18 with TRBJ2-6; D may be TRBD1 (6 bases). CDR1 and CDR2 from the germline V gene are KGHSH and LQKENI. Trimming cost V 4 bases and J 4 bases, with 17 bases left between them. This CDR3 region has 17 residues. The chain's CDR3 is CASSRGITGFGANVLTF. CDR3 nucleotide sequence: TGTGCCAGCTCACGAGGGATAACAGGGTTCGGGGCCAACGTCCTGACTTTC.